This T cell receptor beta chain was recovered during a study of cytomegalovirus exposure and HLA in healthy donors (dated by TCRdb to the late 2010s). A note on the overall study: In an earlier analysis of fewer than 750 of the donors, about 270 Gb of sequence data and 120 million or so unique TCR beta sequences from roughly 200 million T cells were reported. An early release covering over 500 HLA-typed donors comprised approximately 290 gigabases of sequencing data and around 80 million unique TCR sequences. Of the 300 to 450 genotyped donors, 81% were placed in the genetic ancestry cluster associated with self-reported Caucasian donors. The study was designed to test whether signatures of past pathogen exposure could be identified by cataloging public T cell receptors. The T cell repertoires of under 700 subjects were profiled by immunosequencing and related to cytomegalovirus serostatus. Along with the approximately 700-subject first cohort, a separate validation cohort of about 110 different subjects was used. To predict cytomegalovirus infection status, the study combined high-throughput TCR immunosequencing, statistical association of individual TCRs with disease status, and machine learning. In a later analysis, previously published TCR beta repertoires from 550 to 700 donors were re-analyzed and high-resolution HLA genotyping was added so that TCR occurrence patterns could be studied. In the later analysis, no new phenotypic data were used to find candidate immune exposures; instead, reliance was placed on TCR beta sequences and their occurrence across donors. An earlier analysis of nearly 600 of the donors applied high-throughput TCR beta sequencing to assess whether each TCR beta V gene segment acted as functional or pseudogenic. Donor age, sex, ethnicity and CMV serostatus were compiled together with the repertoire data. In a later genetic analysis, genome-wide SNP genotypes for about three fifths of the 666 donors were used, and that subset was treated as a discovery cohort. Every discovery cohort repertoire had been produced on one sequencing platform. Class I and class II HLA loci were covered by the typing at four-digit resolution. Typing coverage differed by locus: A, B, C, DRB1 and DQB1 were typed in about 620-630 donors, DQA1 in approximately 520, DPA1 in 600 to 610, and DPB1 in 450 to 480. Several DR-DQ haplotypes were treated as single units for association and clustering because of strong linkage in the cohort. Among some 400 genotyped donors of the cohort, an average of about 220,000 unique TCR beta nucleotide sequences was sequenced per donor, of which about 19% were non-productive.

Overall study results and their limits: According to a later analysis, most CMV-associated TCR beta chains appeared to be HLA-restricted, and the HLA associations seemed to be driven largely by CMV exposure. In a later analysis, the rate of TCR association differed among HLA loci, with DRB1 alleles having the most associated TCRs and HLA-C alleles having the fewest. A cluster of highly shared sequence variants was judged likely to be a technical artifact of the sequencing pipeline. The authors suggested that the approach could potentially be generalized to other disease states and immunological phenotypes. Immune exposure information for the cohort was limited to CMV serostatus. Most TCR sequences were observed very rarely across donors, whereas some public TCRs were present in many individuals. In a later analysis, several top co-occurrence clusters were reported to appear linked to parvovirus B19, influenza, CMV and Epstein-Barr virus. In both the original and validation cohorts, the classifier was reported to diagnose cytomegalovirus status with high specificity and sensitivity. The 87-base-pair reads could not distinguish some IMGT-functional V segments, including TRBV6-2 and TRBV6-3, so those segments were excluded. V-gene and J-gene trimming of TCR beta chains was associated with a missense DCLRE1C variant in a later genetic analysis, and the association was replicated in an independent cohort. Broadly in line with IMGT annotations, most TCR beta V segments showed up in productive rearrangements about 87% or about 30% of the time in an earlier analysis of 587 of the donors. In a later genetic analysis, fewer N-insertions in productive TCRs were reported among donors in an Asian-associated ancestry cluster than the roughly 710-donor mean. Because some donors lacked HLA typing at each locus, the association tests relied only on the typed subset. Compared with equally common non-associated chains, HLA-associated TCR beta chains in a later analysis were more clonally expanded and had lower generation probabilities. A total of roughly 160 TCR beta chains were listed by the study as associated with cytomegalovirus. In a later analysis, about 17,000 TCR beta sequences were associated with specific HLA alleles at a false discovery rate of 0.05. In vitro tests confirmed that a few of the cytomegalovirus-associated TCR beta chains recognize cytomegalovirus antigens. A further reported finding was that TCR beta sequences accurately predicted the HLA-A and HLA-B alleles for most subjects in the first cohort. Correlated functional status among segregating V segments might be attributable to linkage disequilibrium, but an unknown experimental factor could not be ruled out. Presence/absence analyses assumed roughly uniform sequencing depth across donors, an assumption that may not hold. Strong co-occurrence of HLA alleles, especially DR and DQ, made assigning TCR associations to individual alleles difficult. The cohort was sequenced for TCR beta chains only, and without alpha or paired-chain data the features that could be detected were limited. Because counts were too low, 15 to 20 rarely observed V segments, including chromosome 9 orphons, were excluded from the earlier analysis of 587 of the donors.

Looking up the germline V gene yields CDR1 MNHEY and CDR2 SVGAGI. From cysteine to phenylalanine, the CDR3 is 12 amino acids long. Only the CDR3 region is kept as DNA, spanning 36 bases read in frame from base 1. V and J lose 10 bases and 9 bases, and a span of 18 bases separates them. Library construction relied on the immunoSEQ multiplex PCR assay. The multiplex PCR relied on a mix of 60 forward primers for TCR Vbeta segments and 13 reverse primers for TCR Jbeta segments. The CDR3 region of rearranged TCR beta genes was amplified from genomic DNA by a multiplex PCR assay. Amplified TCR beta libraries were sequenced as 87-base-pair reads on the Illumina HiSeq System. On the authors' methods: Across the roughly 640 repertoires, a later analysis counted tens of millions of unique TCR beta chains, roughly 11 million of which were shared by at least two donors. A nearest-neighbor algorithm error-corrected the raw reads and collapsed the reads into unique sequences, merging closely related sequences to remove PCR and sequencing errors. V, D and J gene segments were assigned by aligning CDR3 sequences to IMGT reference sequences. For a sequence to be retained, at least a six-nucleotide match to both a V gene segment and a J gene segment was required. Rearrangements were called productive when the CDR3 lacked stop codons and stayed in frame with V and J; all others were non-productive. CDR3 was defined according to IMGT convention as the region running from the second conserved V-encoded cysteine to the conserved J-encoded phenylalanine. Sequences without an unambiguous match to a single V gene segment were excluded from the earlier analysis of approximately 600 of the donors. In an earlier analysis of approximately 560 of the donors, a V segment was called functional when productive rearrangements were above 56.7%, and segregating when the standard deviation between donors exceeded 5%. To diagnose cytomegalovirus status from the catalog of TCR beta chain sequences, a statistical classification framework was built. A later analysis assigned V and J genes by comparing TCR nucleotide sequences with IMGT/GENE-DB human TR gene sequences. In a later analysis, CDR3 sequences and most-parsimonious VDJ recombination scenarios were assigned using the TCRdist pipeline. In a later analysis, every TCR beta chain was defined by the combination of its CDR3 amino acid sequence and its V-gene family, and reads without a unique V-gene family were dropped. A later analysis removed 550 to 650 highly shared, low-generation-probability nucleotide sequences to deal with suspected cross-contamination and a sequencing artifact. In a later analysis, a clonal expansion index was calculated for each public chain from normalized within-repertoire ranks of inferred template counts. In a later analysis, generation probabilities were computed using a VDJ recombination model fitted to out-of-frame rearrangements, and the results were checked against IGoR. A later analysis scored TCR-TCR, TCR-HLA and TCR-CMV co-occurrence with hypergeometric tests, applying a repertoire-size bias correction to TCR pairs. To estimate false discovery rates, a later analysis permuted the HLA or CMV assignments 20 times. A later analysis grouped co-occurring TCRs with DBSCAN, adding TCRdist sequence similarity when clustering within HLA-allele-positive subsets. Co-occurrence clustering excluded repertoires with fewer than 30,000 or more than 120,000 public chains, plus five with anomalous nucleotide sharing. The clones in this table, taken by TCRdb from immuneACCESS, are in-frame only. Not every clone is retained; where verified, under half of the shortfall comes from an unresolved V gene, and the cause of the rest is unknown. The V and J calls and clone size were taken over from that table, and D and trimming were inferred from the DNA. This sample is represented by under 95,000 clones; approximately 71% of them were singletons. In total, the top ten clones hold roughly 2% of the sample.

A word on this clone: Its target antigen remains unknown. No much larger clone is present one base from it, and per-base qualities are unavailable.

The cohort was made up of about 610 healthy bone marrow donors. At the time of sampling, all cohort members were nominally healthy, though unrecorded immune exposures were likely present. The donor tested CMV seronegative and was one of the 352 seronegative cohort members. A peripheral blood sample was collected from each donor, and TCR beta sequencing was performed on peripheral blood mononuclear cells. The Qiagen DNeasy Blood Extraction Kit was used to extract genomic DNA from the blood cell samples. The sequence was collected from a man in his forties or fifties in good health and CMV-seronegative. Recombination connected TRBV6-5 to TRBJ1-1; the D gene is perhaps TRBD1, from 5 matching bases. The sequenced material came from PBMCs. In nucleotides, the sequence is TGTGCCACCGGAGGGACGGGGCTGAAAGCTTTCTTT. It is translated as CATGGTGLKAFF.